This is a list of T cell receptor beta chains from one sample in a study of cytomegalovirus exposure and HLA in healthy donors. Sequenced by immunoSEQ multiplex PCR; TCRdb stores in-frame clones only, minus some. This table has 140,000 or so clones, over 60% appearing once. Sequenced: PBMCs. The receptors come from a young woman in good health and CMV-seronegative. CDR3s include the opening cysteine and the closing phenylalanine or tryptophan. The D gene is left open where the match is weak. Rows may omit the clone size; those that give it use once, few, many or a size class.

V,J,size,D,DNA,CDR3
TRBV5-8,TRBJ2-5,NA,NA,TGTGCCAGCAGCGCCCATCGGGCGGGGCCCAGGGAGACCCAGTACTTC,CASSAHRAGPRETQYF
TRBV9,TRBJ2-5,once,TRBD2,TGTGCCAGCAGCGTAGTAGCGGGGGGGCAAGAGACCCAGTACTTC,CASSVVAGGQETQYF
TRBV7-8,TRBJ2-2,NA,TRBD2,TGTGCCAGCAGCTTAGTCCGGACTAGCGCCACAAACACCGGGGAGCTGTTTTTT,CASSLVRTSATNTGELFF
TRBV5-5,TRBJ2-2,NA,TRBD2,TGTGCCAGCAGCTTGGCCCTGAAAAATGGATTGGGACTAGGACCCGGGGAGCTGTTTTTT,CASSLALKNGLGLGPGELFF
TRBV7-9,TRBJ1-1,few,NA,TGTGCCAGCAGACCCGGAGGCACTGAAGCTTTCTTT,CASRPGGTEAFF
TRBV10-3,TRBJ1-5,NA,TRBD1,TGTGCCATCAGTGAGTCAGAGGGGGCCAATCAGCCCCAGCATTTT,CAISESEGANQPQHF
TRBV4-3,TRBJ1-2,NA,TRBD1,TGCGCCAGCAGCCGTGCAGGAACAGGGGCGATCTATGGCTACACCTTC,CASSRAGTGAIYGYTF
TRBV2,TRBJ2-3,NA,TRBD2,TGTGCCAGCAGGCGGACTAGCGTGAGGACAGATACGCAGTATTTT,CASRRTSVRTDTQYF
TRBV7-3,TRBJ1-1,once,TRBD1,TGTGCCAGCAGCCCCGGGACAGGGATGAACACTGAAGCTTTCTTT,CASSPGTGMNTEAFF
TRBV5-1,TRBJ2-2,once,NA,TGCGCCAGCAGCCAAGCGCCCAGGGATTCAGGCGGGAACACCGGGGAGCTGTTTTTT,CASSQAPRDSGGNTGELFF
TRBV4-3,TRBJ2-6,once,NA,TGCGCCAGCAGCCAAGTTCAGGATATCCCCTCTGGGGCCAACGTCCTGACTTTC,CASSQVQDIPSGANVLTF
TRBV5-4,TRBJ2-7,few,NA,TGTGCCAGCAGCTTCAGCCCGGAGGTTTCCAACGAGCAGTACTTC,CASSFSPEVSNEQYF
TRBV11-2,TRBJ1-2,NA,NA,TGTGCCAGCAGCTGGGACACAAACTATGGCTACACCTTC,CASSWDTNYGYTF
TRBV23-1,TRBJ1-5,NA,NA,TGCGCCAGCAGTCAATGTATGTGGGAGGTTGGGATCAATCAGCCCCAGCATTTT,CASSQCMWEVGINQPQHF
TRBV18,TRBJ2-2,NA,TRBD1,TGTGCCAGCTCACCCAGACAGGGAAGATCTTCCACCGGGGAGCTGTTTTTT,CASSPRQGRSSTGELFF
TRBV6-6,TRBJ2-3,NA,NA,TGTGCCAGCAGTTCACCAACAGGGAGTACGCAGTATTTT,CASSSPTGSTQYF
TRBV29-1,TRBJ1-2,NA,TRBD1,TGCAGCGTTGAGGGGACAGGGGTAGGTGGCTACACCTTC,CSVEGTGVGGYTF
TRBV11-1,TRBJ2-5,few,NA,TGTGCCAGCAGCATTCCGGGACCACAGGGACCAGAGACCCAGTACTTC,CASSIPGPQGPETQYF
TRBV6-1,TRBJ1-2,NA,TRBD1,TGTGCCAGCAGTGAAAGTAGGACAGGGGGGGCCTCTGTCTATGGCTACACCTTC,CASSESRTGGASVYGYTF
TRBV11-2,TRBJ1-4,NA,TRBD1,TGTGCCAGCAGCAGACAGGGAGCAACTAATGAAAAACTGTTTTTT,CASSRQGATNEKLFF
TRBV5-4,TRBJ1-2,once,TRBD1,TGTGCCAGCAGCCTCGGACAGGAGAGCTACACCTTC,CASSLGQESYTF
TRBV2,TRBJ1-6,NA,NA,TGTGCCAGCAGTGGACCGCGCGGGGACTCACCCCTCCACTTT,CASSGPRGDSPLHF
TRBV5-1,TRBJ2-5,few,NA,TGCGCCAGCAGCCTCCGACAGACTCAAGAGACCCAGTACTTC,CASSLRQTQETQYF
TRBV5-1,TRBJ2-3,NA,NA,TGCGCCAGCAGCCCCGAGGGGACTTTAAGAGATACGCAGTATTTT,CASSPEGTLRDTQYF
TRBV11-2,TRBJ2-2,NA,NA,TGTGCCAGCAGCCTTAGCCGGGCCGGGGAGCTGTTTTTT,CASSLSRAGELFF
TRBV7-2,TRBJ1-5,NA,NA,TGTGCCAGCAGCCTTCAGGGCACATATCAGCCCCAGCATTTT,CASSLQGTYQPQHF
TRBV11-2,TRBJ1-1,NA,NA,TGTGCCAGCAGCGTAATGGAGGGAAGCCTGAACACTGAAGCTTTCTTT,CASSVMEGSLNTEAFF
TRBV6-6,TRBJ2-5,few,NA,TGTGCCAGCGGGGCGGGGGAGACCCAGTACTTC,CASGAGETQYF
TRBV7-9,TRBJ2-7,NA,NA,TGTGCCAGCAGCTTAGCCGCACAGACTTTGGGGGGGCAGTACTTC,CASSLAAQTLGGQYF
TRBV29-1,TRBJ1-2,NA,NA,TGCAGCGTTGGGTGGGGGGCTAACTATGGCTACACCTTC,CSVGWGANYGYTF
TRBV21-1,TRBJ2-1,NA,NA,TGTGCCAGCAGCAACCTAAGGGACAGGGGACACAATGAGCAGTTCTTC,CASSNLRDRGHNEQFF
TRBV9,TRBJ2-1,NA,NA,TGTGCCAGCAGCCGTTCCTACAATGAGCAGTTCTTC,CASSRSYNEQFF
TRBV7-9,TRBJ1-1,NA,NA,TGTGCCAGCAGCTCGTACGGGGGGGACACTGAAGCTTTCTTT,CASSSYGGDTEAFF
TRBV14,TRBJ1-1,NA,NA,TGTGCCAGCAGCCGCCAGGGGCGGGTCACTGAAGCTTTCTTT,CASSRQGRVTEAFF
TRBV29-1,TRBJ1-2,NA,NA,TGCAGCGGGACGCATGGGAGTGGCTACACCTTC,CSGTHGSGYTF
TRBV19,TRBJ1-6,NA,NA,TGTGCCAGTAGTATAGATCTCCAGGACCTCCACTTT,CASSIDLQDLHF
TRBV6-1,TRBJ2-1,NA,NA,TGTGCCAGCAGTGAAAGAGCGACGGGTGGTGTCGATGAGCAGTTCTTC,CASSERATGGVDEQFF
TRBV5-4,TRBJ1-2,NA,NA,TGTGCCAGCACCCGGACAGCCAACTATGGCTACACCTTC,CASTRTANYGYTF
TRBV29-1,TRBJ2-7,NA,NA,TGCAGCGTTGCGGCTAGCCAGTACGAGCAGTACTTC,CSVAASQYEQYF
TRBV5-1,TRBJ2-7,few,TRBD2,TGCGCCAGCAGCTTAGCGGGGGGGTCCTACGAGCAGTACTTC,CASSLAGGSYEQYF
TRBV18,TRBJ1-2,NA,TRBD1,TGTGCCAGCTCACCGTCGGACAGGGCGGGCTACACCTTC,CASSPSDRAGYTF
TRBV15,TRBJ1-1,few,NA,TGTGCCACCAGCAGAGATCCTTACACTGAAGCTTTCTTT,CATSRDPYTEAFF
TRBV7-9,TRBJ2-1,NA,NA,TGTGCCAGCAGCTTAGAACAGCTCAGCAATGAGCAGTTCTTC,CASSLEQLSNEQFF